A single sample gave rise to the 24 T cell receptor beta chains below, sequenced in a study of control samples from healthy donors and cancer patients. Produced via immunoSEQ multiplex PCR; TCRdb's table is partial and in-frame only. The data contain tens of thousands of clones, around four fifths of them seen just once; the ten biggest clones take up about 22%. Sequencing used PBMCs. The receptors were sampled from a woman in her sixties with lung cancer.

This clone came up once. The J gene is TRBJ1-1, the V gene TRBV7-3, with 7 bases identical to TRBD1. V shed 6 bases and J 8 bases; nucleotides not matched to a gene: 9. This CDR3 spans 13 amino acids. Germline lookup yields CDR1 SGHTA and CDR2 FQGTGA. DNA for the CDR3: TGTGCCAGCAGTAAGGGGGGACAGCTCGAAGCTTTCTTT. It codes for CASSKGGQLEAFF.

This chain joins TRBV4-3 and TRBJ2-5; 7 bases are a match to TRBD2. Germline values: CDR1 LGHNA, CDR2 YSLEER. Trimming took 1 base from V and 1 from J; bases not matched to a gene: 6. The CDR3 contains 16 residues. The CDR3 bases are TGCGCCAGCAGCCAAGCGGCGGGAGCCCCCCAAGAGACCCAGTACTTC. Protein sequence: CASSQAAGAPQETQYF.

The gene calls are TRBV11-2 and TRBJ1-5; D unresolved. The CDR3 runs 13 residues. V dropped 4 bases and J dropped 5 bases, with 9 bases sitting between them. Germline loops: CDR1 SGHAT, CDR2 FQNNGV. CDR3 in amino acids: CASSSGVDQPQHF. CDR3 sequence (DNA): TGTGCCAGCAGCTCTGGGGTGGATCAGCCCCAGCATTTT.

The J gene is TRBJ1-2, the V gene TRBV5-6; the D is unclear. Trimming removed 2 bases from V and 4 bases from J, with 12 bases in between. Per germline, CDR1 SGHDT and CDR2 YYEEEE. The CDR3 has 14 amino acids. CDR3 nucleotide sequence: TGTGCCAGCAGCTTCGGGATAATTAGCTATGGCTACACCTTC. Translating gives CASSFGIISYGYTF.

This chain joins TRBV19 and TRBJ2-1; D not resolved. This CDR3 has 13 amino acids. Germline loops: CDR1 LNHDA, CDR2 SQIVND (reference sequence). V lost 3 bases, J lost 2 bases, and 5 bases lay in between. CDR3 region: CASSIGAYNEQFF. The CDR3, as DNA: TGTGCCAGTAGTATTGGAGCCTACAATGAGCAGTTCTTC.

J is TRBJ2-5 and V is TRBV28, with 8 bases identical to TRBD1. The ends lost 7 bases at V and 3 bases at J; junction bases unmatched: 10. The CDR3 has 15 amino acids. Germline V gives CDR1 MDHEN, CDR2 SYDVKM. The CDR3 loop reads CASTLAATGEETQYF. CDR3 sequence (DNA): TGTGCCAGCACCCTTGCCGCGACAGGGGAAGAGACCCAGTACTTC.

The chain recombines TRBV2 with TRBJ2-5; D gene uncertain. V lost 11 bases, J lost 5 bases, and 9 bases lay in between. CDR1 and CDR2 from the germline V gene are SNHLY and FYNNEI. CDR3 length: 10 amino acids. The DNA for the CDR3 is TGTGCCGGTCTTGGTGAGACCCAGTACTTC. Its protein product is CAGLGETQYF.

This clone was picked up a small number of times. This sequence joins TRBV12-3 or TRBV12-4 and TRBJ1-1; a weak D match, TRBD1 (5 bases). The CDR3 is 13 residues long. V dropped 4 bases and J dropped 5 bases, with 11 bases sitting between them. CDR3 sequence: CASSSLEGTEAFF. CDR3 DNA: TGTGCCAGCAGTTCCTTGGAGGGGACTGAAGCTTTCTTT.

The genes are TRBV3-1 (or the pseudogene TRBV3-2) and TRBJ1-5, with D possibly matching TRBD1 (6 bases). CDR1 is LGHDT and CDR2 is YNNKEL in the germline V gene (reference sequence). V lost 6 bases and J 4 bases, leaving 16 bases between the germline ends. This CDR3 comprises 15 residues. CDR3 protein: CASSLGQHQNQPQHF. Here the CDR3 DNA reads TGTGCCAGCAGTCTAGGACAGCACCAAAATCAGCCCCAGCATTTT.

V and J are TRBV21-1 and TRBJ2-3; the D call in the table, TRBD1, was not verified against the DNA. TRBV21-1 is assigned pseudogene status. The CDR3 extends over 18 amino acids. CDR3 nucleotides: TGTGCCAGCAGGAGCAAGGGGACAGGGATTAATTTCACAGATACGCAGTATTTT. It encodes CASRSKGTGINFTDTQYF.

The rearrangement uses TRBV5-1 and TRBJ2-2; D gene uncertain. Trimming removed 2 bases from V and 6 bases from J, with 17 bases in between. This CDR3 has 16 residues. Germline V gene lookup returns CDR1 SGHRS and CDR2 YFSETQ. DNA of the CDR3: TGCGCCAGCAGCTTCCAGGCACCAAAGGACCCCGGGGAGCTGTTTTTT. It yields the protein CASSFQAPKDPGELFF. Combining the CDR3 with reference TRBV5-1 and TRBJ2-2 gives the whole variable domain KAGVTQTPRYLIKTRGQQVTLSCSPISGHRSVSWYQQTPGQGLQFLFEYFSETQRNKGNFPGRFSGRQFSNSRSEMNVSTLELGDSALYLCASSFQAPKDPGELFFGEGSRLTVL.

The V call is TRBV10-3, the J call TRBJ2-3; D not resolved. Germline V gives CDR1 ENHRY, CDR2 SYGVKD. The CDR3 totals 12 residues. The V end lost 3 bases, the J end lost 4 bases, and 5 bases lay between the germline ends. The CDR3 region is CAISDPPDTQYF. CDR3 coding DNA: TGTGCCATCAGTGATCCGCCAGATACGCAGTATTTT.

This sequence joins TRBV6-6 and TRBJ2-3; TRBD1 matches 9 bases. V shed 5 bases and J 3 bases; nucleotides not matched to a gene: 9. CDR3 length: 16 residues. From germline, CDR1 is MNHNY and CDR2 SVGAGI (reference sequence). The CDR3 DNA follows: TGTGCCAGCAGTGGGACAGGGCTGGGGGGGACAGATACGCAGTATTTT. Protein product: CASSGTGLGGTDTQYF.

This rearrangement joins TRBV10-1 to TRBJ1-1; D unresolved. V was clipped by 2 bases and J by 4 bases, with 8 bases between them. The CDR3 has 13 amino acids. Germline loops: CDR1 WNHNN, CDR2 SYGVQD (reference sequence). In DNA, the CDR3 is TGCGCCAGCAGTGAGGGGGTAGGCACTGAAGCTTTCTTT. The encoded protein is CASSEGVGTEAFF.

V and J are TRBV6-4 and TRBJ1-1; D is unclear. The CDR3 consists of 13 residues. V was pared by 4 bases and J by 5 bases, with 11 bases between. Germline CDR1 MRHNA, CDR2 SNTAGT. CDR3 nucleotides: TGTGCCAGCAGTGGGGAGGAGGGAACTGAAGCTTTCTTT. Translating it yields CASSGEEGTEAFF.

The chain uses TRBV5-1 and TRBJ2-7; D possibly corresponds to TRBD1 (6 bases). Germline loops: CDR1 SGHRS, CDR2 YFSETQ. V gave up 4 bases and J gave up 7 bases, with 24 bases separating them. This CDR3 has 16 residues. As DNA, the CDR3 is TGCGCCAGCAGCCTAAACGGAATAGGGACACCTGGTGAGCAGTACTTC. This sequence encodes CASSLNGIGTPGEQYF.

The chain is built from TRBV27 and TRBJ1-1; D not resolved. CDR3 length: 15 amino acids. V was cut by 0 bases and J by 0 bases, with 8 bases left in between. Germline assignment: CDR1 MNHEY and CDR2 SMNVEV (reference sequence). The CDR3 coding sequence is TGTGCCAGCAGTTTATCTGCAGGAATGAACACTGAAGCTTTCTTT. Protein product: CASSLSAGMNTEAFF.

This clone was counted a few times. The genes are TRBV6-5 and TRBJ1-2, with D maybe TRBD1 (5 bases). The CDR3 consists of 14 residues. Germline V gene data show CDR1 as MNHEY and CDR2 as SVGAGI. Trimming took off 6 bases at V and 8 bases at J, with 19 bases between the two ends. CDR3 bases: TGTGCCAGCAGATCCCAGGGCGCTGTGGGGGGCTACACCTTC. It is translated as CASRSQGAVGGYTF.

The chain recombines TRBV6-5 with TRBJ1-5, with D perhaps matching TRBD1 (5 bases). CDR1 is MNHEY and CDR2 is SVGAGI in the germline V gene. Trimming took 2 bases from V and 5 from J, leaving 10 bases between them. The CDR3 is made up of 14 amino acids. This CDR3 reads CASSYVGGDQPQHF. DNA for the CDR3: TGTGCCAGCAGTTACGTGGGAGGGGATCAGCCCCAGCATTTT.

J is TRBJ1-1 and V is TRBV7-3; D is undetermined. Germline CDR1 is SGHTA and CDR2 is FQGTGA. The CDR3 extends over 14 amino acids. The V end was cut by 2 bases, the J end by 1 base, with 8 bases between. The CDR3 DNA reads TGTGCCAGCAGCTTAGGGCAGAGGAACACTGAAGCTTTCTTT. Amino acids: CASSLGQRNTEAFF.

This clone has a single count. In nucleotides, the CDR3 is TGTGCCAGCAGCCCCGGGGCGGCCTACGAGCAGTACTTC. It translates to CASSPGAAYEQYF. This chain uses TRBV9 with TRBJ2-7; perhaps D is TRBD1 or TRBD2 (5 bases each). Trimming stripped 4 bases from V and 2 bases from J, with 10 bases between. This CDR3 is 13 amino acids long. Per the germline V gene, CDR1 is SGDLS and CDR2 is YYNGEE.

The CDR3 loop is CASSLSDSYNEQFF. In nucleotides, the CDR3 is TGCGCCAGCAGCTTGTCGGACAGCTACAATGAGCAGTTCTTC. This sequence joins TRBV5-1 and TRBJ2-1; the D gene is possibly TRBD1 (6 bases). The germline V gene has CDR1 SGHRS and CDR2 YFSETQ. The V gene lost 1 base and the J gene lost 3 bases, with 8 bases spanning the gap. The CDR3 totals 14 residues.

The chain carries TRBV2 and TRBJ1-3; D may be TRBD1 (5 bases). CDR3 length: 14 amino acids. CDR1 SNHLY and CDR2 FYNNEI come from the germline V gene. The V end was cut by 6 bases, the J end by 6 bases, with 15 bases between. The CDR3 region has the DNA TGTGCCAGCAGCTCGGAGGGGTTAGAAAACACCATATATTTT. Its protein product is CASSSEGLENTIYF.

This chain uses TRBV29-1 with TRBJ1-4; TRBD1 might be the D (6 bases). This CDR3 is 14 amino acids long. In germline, CDR1 is SQVTM, CDR2 ANQGSEA. The ends were cut back, 6 bases at V and 6 bases at J, with 17 bases in the middle. The CDR3 bases are TGCAGCGTCGCTTCACAGGGATTCCATGAAAAACTGTTTTTT. This codes for CSVASQGFHEKLFF.